These 18 T cell receptor beta chains were all obtained from the same sample, sequenced in a study of cytomegalovirus exposure and HLA in healthy donors. 60 Vbeta and 13 Jbeta primers were used in PCR. Clones were read by immunoSEQ multiplex PCR, and TCRdb kept only the in-frame ones, dropping some. Found here are 170,000 or so clones, more than 80% of them singletons; the top ten hold 0.65%. The specimen sequenced was PBMCs. Source of these receptors: a boy aged 5 to 17 in good health and CMV-seronegative.

The chain is built from TRBV19 and TRBJ1-1; D remains unclear. This CDR3 spans 15 amino acids. Germline V gene data show CDR1 as LNHDA and CDR2 as SQIVND (reference sequence). Trimming took off 6 bases at V and 0 bases at J, with 14 bases between the two ends. The DNA of the CDR3 is TGTGCCAGTAGGAGGCGGGCCAGATTGAACACTGAAGCTTTCTTT. As protein: CASRRRARLNTEAFF.

The J gene is TRBJ2-5, the V gene TRBV4-3; TRBD1 matches at 9 bases. The CDR3 is 16 residues long. V trimming: 4 bases; J trimming: 5 bases; junction bases outside the gene matches: 11. Germline CDR1 reads LGHNA; CDR2 reads YSLEER. The DNA of the CDR3 is TGCGCCAGCAGCCGATTACAGGGGGCGAGTGGGGAGACCCAGTACTTC. Amino acids: CASSRLQGASGETQYF.

Here the CDR3 reads CASSVLAGTTDTQYF. The CDR3 region has the DNA TGTGCCAGCAGTGTTTTAGCGGGGACCACAGATACGCAGTATTTT. This chain joins TRBV6-1 and TRBJ2-3, with TRBD2 identical over 8 bases. V lost 4 bases, J lost 2 bases, and 5 bases stayed unmatched. Germline CDR1 is MNHNS and CDR2 is SASEGT. The CDR3 consists of 15 residues.

Worth noting for this clone: Mismatch with germline at one junction end may stem from a read error. This chain joins TRBV7-9 and TRBJ1-1; D may be TRBD1 (6 bases). Germline V gene lookup returns CDR1 SEHNR and CDR2 FQNEAQ (reference sequence). The CDR3 has 15 amino acids. CDR3 bases: TGTTCCAGCAGTTGGGGGGGCCGATCCAACACTGAAGCTTTCTTT. Encoded protein: CSSSWGGRSNTEAFF.

This chain joins TRBV2 and TRBJ1-2; 8 bases match TRBD1. Germline-derived CDR1 and CDR2 are SNHLY and FYNNEI. V trimming: 2 bases; J trimming: 5 bases; junction bases outside the gene matches: 7. The CDR3 extends over 15 amino acids. For the CDR3, the DNA is TGTGCCAGCAGTGAAAGGACAGGGCGCGAGTATGGCTACACCTTC. This gives the protein CASSERTGREYGYTF.

This chain joins TRBV5-1 and TRBJ1-1; D gene uncertain. This CDR3 contains 12 residues. CDR1 and CDR2 from the germline V gene are SGHRS and YFSETQ. Trimming pared 2 bases from V and 7 bases from J, leaving 9 bases between. This chain's CDR3 is CASSFTENEAFF. The CDR3 coding sequence is TGCGCCAGCAGCTTTACAGAAAATGAAGCTTTCTTT. Looking up the rest from reference TRBV5-1 and TRBJ1-1 gives the full variable domain: KAGVTQTPRYLIKTRGQQVTLSCSPISGHRSVSWYQQTPGQGLQFLFEYFSETQRNKGNFPGRFSGRQFSNSRSEMNVSTLELGDSALYLCASSFTENEAFFGQGTRLTVV.

V gene TRBV5-1 combines with J gene TRBJ2-1; TRBD2 agrees at 10 bases. From germline, CDR1 is SGHRS and CDR2 YFSETQ. The junction had 14 bases not matched to a gene; V was cut back by 2 bases and J by 0 bases. The CDR3 sequence is 20 residues long. CDR3 loop: CASSLPSGGPPTRSYNEQFF. In DNA form, the CDR3 reads TGCGCCAGCAGCTTACCTAGCGGGGGCCCTCCAACACGCTCCTACAATGAGCAGTTCTTC.

The V and J genes are TRBV6-1 and TRBJ2-1, with 10 bases fitting TRBD2. Germline V CDR1 and CDR2: MNHNS, SASEGT. After removal of 2 bases from V and 10 bases from J, the junction contained 8 bases not matched to a gene. The CDR3 covers 15 residues. The CDR3, as DNA: TGTGCCAGCAGTGAAAGAAGCGGGGGGGCCAGGGAGCAGTTCTTC. Its translation is CASSERSGGAREQFF.

This clone appeared once. CDR3 in amino acids: CASSFNRNQPQHF. In DNA, the CDR3 is TGTGCCAGCAGTTTTAATCGCAATCAGCCCCAGCATTTT. The V gene is TRBV6-6, the J gene TRBJ1-5; unclear D gene. Germline CDR1 and CDR2: MNHNY and SVGAGI (reference sequence). The CDR3 contains 13 residues. Trimming stripped 4 bases from V and 2 bases from J, with 6 bases between.

This chain joins TRBV29-1 and TRBJ2-1; no firm D call. Germline CDR1 reads SQVTM; CDR2 reads ANQGSEA. Trimming took off 8 bases at V and 8 bases at J, with 13 bases between the two ends. The CDR3 is 11 amino acids. The CDR3 sequence: CSHLILDEQFF. In DNA form, the CDR3 reads TGCAGCCACTTGATTCTGGATGAGCAGTTCTTC.

CDR3 nucleotide sequence: TGTGCCAGCAGCTTCTACGGAGTGGACAGGATCGTCTACGAGCAGTACTTC. Its translation is CASSFYGVDRIVYEQYF. The chain employs TRBV11-3 and TRBJ2-7; 7 bases match TRBD1. The CDR3 is 17 residues long. The junction had 14 bases not matched to a gene; V was cut back by 3 bases and J by 3 bases. Germline-derived CDR1 and CDR2 are SGHNT and YENEEA.

Here the CDR3 reads CASSLDGTVEAFF. The CDR3 DNA is TGTGCCAGCAGCCTGGACGGGACAGTCGAAGCTTTCTTT. The chain employs TRBV5-6 and TRBJ1-1, with 7 bases aligning to TRBD1. The CDR3 runs to 13 residues. Per the germline V gene, CDR1 is SGHDT and CDR2 is YYEEEE. V lost 4 bases to trimming and J lost 8 bases; unmatched junction nucleotides: 8.

This clone was counted between two and nine times. V and J are TRBV4-1 and TRBJ1-5; 8 bases are a match to TRBD1. The CDR3 extends over 16 amino acids. J was trimmed by 2 bases and V by 5 bases; bases with no gene match: 8. The germline gives CDR1 MGHRA, CDR2 YSYEKL. In DNA, the CDR3 is TGCGCCAGCAGCAAAAGTCCGGGACAGGGCAATCAGCCCCAGCATTTT. Its translation is CASSKSPGQGNQPQHF.

The chain has TRBV6-1 and TRBJ2-1; 7 bases fit TRBD1. Germline V CDR1 and CDR2: MNHNS, SASEGT. The CDR3 runs 15 residues. Trimming took 6 bases from V and 4 from J; bases not matched to a gene: 9. The CDR3 protein is CASRPGQASYNEQFF. The CDR3, as DNA: TGTGCCAGCAGGCCTGGACAGGCGAGTTACAATGAGCAGTTCTTC.

A single count supports this clone. This chain links TRBV6-5 with TRBJ2-1, with 9 bases fitting TRBD1. Per the germline V gene, CDR1 is MNHEY and CDR2 is SVGAGI. The CDR3 is made up of 13 amino acids. Germline trimming cut 10 bases from V and 2 bases from J; bases unmatched to any gene: 3. CDR3: CATRDRAYNEQFF. The CDR3 DNA sequence: TGTGCCACCCGGGACAGGGCCTACAATGAGCAGTTCTTC.

CDR3 in DNA: TGTGCCAGCAGCTTAGGATCTGGGCTAGCGGGGTATCGCACAGATACGCAGTATTTT. Encoded protein: CASSLGSGLAGYRTDTQYF. The V call is TRBV7-6, the J call TRBJ2-3; 9 bases agree with TRBD2. Trimming removed 1 base from V and 1 base from J; junction bases left unmatched: 12. In germline, CDR1 is SGHVS, CDR2 FNYEAQ. This CDR3 region has 19 residues.

The V call is TRBV7-2, the J call TRBJ2-3; TRBD2 might be the D (5 bases). This CDR3 has 15 amino acids. Trimming took off 1 base at V and 3 bases at J, with 11 bases between the two ends. Germline-derived CDR1 and CDR2 are SGHTA and FQGNSA. The CDR3 protein is CASSLDLLETDTQYF. CDR3 bases: TGTGCCAGCAGCTTAGATTTACTAGAAACAGATACGCAGTATTTT.

V is TRBV11-2 and J is TRBJ2-7; D is perhaps TRBD2 (6 bases). The length of the CDR3 is 14 residues. Germline CDR1 is SGHAT and CDR2 is FQNNGV. V gave up 1 base and J gave up 6 bases, with 13 bases separating them. The CDR3 loop reads CASSLVRGKGEQYF. In nucleotides, the CDR3 is TGTGCCAGCAGCTTAGTTCGGGGGAAAGGCGAGCAGTACTTC.